A selection of T cell receptor beta chains follows, all from one sample in a study of shared clonotypes between healthy human individuals. Libraries were prepared by immunoSEQ multiplex PCR; TCRdb keeps only in-frame clonotypes and omits some of them. Of about 690,000 clones listed, about 90% are singletons. Sequencing was performed on memory CD8+ T cells from PBMCs. The receptors originated from a man younger than 35 in good health. Some clones in this sample may be carry-over from other donors' samples. CDR3s include the opening cysteine and the closing phenylalanine or tryptophan. A D gene is named only where the DNA matches it firmly. The size field is filled for only some rows; it gives once, few, many or a size class.

j_gene: TRBJ2-1; d_gene: TRBD2; v_gene: TRBV13; abundance: .; CDR3aa: CASSSRLAPYNEQFF; CDR3nt: TGTGCCAGCAGCTCCAGACTAGCACCTTACAATGAGCAGTTCTTC
j_gene: TRBJ2-4; d_gene: .; v_gene: TRBV4-1; abundance: .; CDR3aa: CASGHGLAKNIQYF; CDR3nt: TGCGCCAGCGGTCATGGGTTAGCCAAAAACATTCAGTACTTC
j_gene: TRBJ2-5; d_gene: TRBD2; v_gene: TRBV28; abundance: .; CDR3aa: CASRVRLAAFGVEETQYF; CDR3nt: TGTGCCAGCAGGGTTCGGCTAGCGGCGTTCGGAGTAGAAGAGACCCAGTACTTC
j_gene: TRBJ2-7; d_gene: .; v_gene: TRBV28; abundance: .; CDR3aa: CASSLFTYEQYF; CDR3nt: TGTGCCAGCAGTTTATTTACCTACGAGCAGTACTTC
j_gene: TRBJ2-6; d_gene: .; v_gene: TRBV11-2; abundance: .; CDR3aa: CASSFTGSLLPGANVLTF; CDR3nt: TGTGCCAGCAGCTTTACAGGTTCCCTCCTTCCTGGGGCCAACGTCCTGACTTTC
j_gene: TRBJ2-7; d_gene: .; v_gene: TRBV6-5; abundance: .; CDR3aa: CASILSPGLVYEQYF; CDR3nt: TGTGCCAGCATCTTATCCCCGGGACTGGTCTACGAGCAGTACTTC
j_gene: TRBJ2-1; d_gene: .; v_gene: TRBV29-1; abundance: .; CDR3aa: CSVPRGAHNEQFF; CDR3nt: TGCAGCGTCCCGAGGGGGGCCCACAATGAGCAGTTCTTC
j_gene: TRBJ2-1; d_gene: TRBD1; v_gene: TRBV30; abundance: .; CDR3aa: CAWSVEGGDYNEQFF; CDR3nt: TGTGCCTGGAGTGTGGAAGGGGGCGACTACAATGAGCAGTTCTTC
j_gene: TRBJ1-1; d_gene: .; v_gene: TRBV9; abundance: .; CDR3aa: CASSPRGGNTEAFF; CDR3nt: TGTGCCAGCAGCCCCCGTGGAGGTAACACTGAAGCTTTCTTT
j_gene: TRBJ1-1; d_gene: .; v_gene: TRBV6-6; abundance: .; CDR3aa: CASSYYPEGREAFF; CDR3nt: TGTGCCAGCAGTTACTACCCTGAAGGTAGGGAAGCTTTCTTT
j_gene: TRBJ2-1; d_gene: .; v_gene: TRBV11-2; abundance: .; CDR3aa: CASSLGGFRGVSYNEQFF; CDR3nt: TGTGCCAGCAGCTTAGGAGGCTTCCGAGGGGTGTCCTACAATGAGCAGTTCTTC
j_gene: TRBJ2-7; d_gene: .; v_gene: TRBV28; abundance: .; CDR3aa: CASSFLDSSYEQYF; CDR3nt: TGTGCCAGCAGTTTTTTGGACAGTTCCTACGAGCAGTACTTC
j_gene: TRBJ2-7; d_gene: .; v_gene: TRBV29-1; abundance: .; CDR3aa: CSVEVFYEQYF; CDR3nt: TGCAGCGTTGAAGTCTTCTACGAGCAGTACTTC
j_gene: TRBJ2-1; d_gene: TRBD2; v_gene: TRBV6-1; abundance: .; CDR3aa: CASSARTSGRADEQFF; CDR3nt: TGTGCCAGCAGTGCCCGGACTAGCGGGAGAGCCGATGAGCAGTTCTTC
j_gene: TRBJ1-4; d_gene: .; v_gene: TRBV6-1; abundance: .; CDR3aa: CATGGLWRTEKLFF; CDR3nt: TGTGCCACCGGAGGGCTCTGGCGCACTGAAAAACTGTTTTTT
j_gene: TRBJ2-7; d_gene: TRBD1; v_gene: TRBV4-2; abundance: .; CDR3aa: CASSQVRRDRESYEQYF; CDR3nt: TGTGCCAGCAGCCAAGTTCGTCGGGACAGGGAATCCTACGAGCAGTACTTC
j_gene: TRBJ2-1; d_gene: .; v_gene: TRBV29-1; abundance: once; CDR3aa: CSVEFRTQFPDEQFF; CDR3nt: TGCAGCGTTGAATTCCGAACCCAGTTTCCCGATGAGCAGTTCTTC
j_gene: TRBJ2-3; d_gene: .; v_gene: TRBV6-5; abundance: .; CDR3aa: CASSYVRADTQYF; CDR3nt: TGTGCCAGCAGTTACGTAAGAGCTGATACGCAGTATTTT
j_gene: TRBJ1-5; d_gene: .; v_gene: TRBV28; abundance: .; CDR3aa: CASSLRGNQQPQHF; CDR3nt: TGTGCCAGCAGTTTAAGGGGCAATCAGCAGCCCCAGCATTTT
j_gene: TRBJ2-3; d_gene: .; v_gene: TRBV25-1; abundance: .; CDR3aa: CASSEYRNVDTQYF; CDR3nt: TGTGCCAGCAGTGAATATAGGAACGTCGATACGCAGTATTTT
j_gene: TRBJ2-1; d_gene: TRBD2; v_gene: TRBV4-3; abundance: .; CDR3aa: CASSQVRLTSGAPGEQFF; CDR3nt: TGCGCCAGCAGCCAAGTTCGCTTGACTAGCGGGGCCCCGGGTGAGCAGTTCTTC
j_gene: TRBJ2-7; d_gene: .; v_gene: TRBV13; abundance: once; CDR3aa: CASSSPGTGLYEQYF; CDR3nt: TGTGCCAGCAGCTCCCCCGGGACCGGTCTCTACGAGCAGTACTTC
j_gene: TRBJ2-1; d_gene: TRBD1; v_gene: TRBV18; abundance: .; CDR3aa: CASSRYRGNEQFF; CDR3nt: TGTGCCAGCTCACGATACAGGGGCAATGAGCAGTTCTTC
j_gene: TRBJ1-3; d_gene: .; v_gene: TRBV9; abundance: .; CDR3aa: CASSVEEGLGGNTIYF; CDR3nt: TGTGCCAGCAGCGTAGAAGAGGGGCTAGGAGGAAACACCATATATTTT
j_gene: TRBJ2-7; d_gene: .; v_gene: TRBV6-5; abundance: .; CDR3aa: CASMRADGDEQYF; CDR3nt: TGTGCCAGCATGAGGGCGGACGGGGACGAGCAGTACTTC
j_gene: TRBJ2-7; d_gene: TRBD1; v_gene: TRBV7-9; abundance: .; CDR3aa: CASSQQGAEQYF; CDR3nt: TGTGCCAGCAGCCAACAGGGGGCCGAGCAGTACTTC
j_gene: TRBJ1-1; d_gene: .; v_gene: TRBV29-1; abundance: few; CDR3aa: CSVRDIARDTEAFF; CDR3nt: TGCAGCGTCCGGGACATCGCGCGGGACACTGAAGCTTTCTTT
j_gene: TRBJ1-5; d_gene: .; v_gene: TRBV4-2; abundance: .; CDR3aa: CASSQDGRQPQHF; CDR3nt: TGTGCCAGCAGCCAAGATGGACGACAGCCCCAGCATTTT
j_gene: TRBJ2-1; d_gene: .; v_gene: TRBV5-1; abundance: .; CDR3aa: CASSLVESGSYNEQFF; CDR3nt: TGCGCCAGCAGCTTGGTGGAGTCCGGCTCCTACAATGAGCAGTTCTTC
j_gene: TRBJ2-7; d_gene: TRBD2; v_gene: TRBV27; abundance: .; CDR3aa: CASSVDGRSYEQYF; CDR3nt: TGTGCCAGCAGTGTCGACGGGAGGTCCTACGAGCAGTACTTC
j_gene: TRBJ2-1; d_gene: TRBD1; v_gene: TRBV27; abundance: .; CDR3aa: CASSPIPGQGAAEQFF; CDR3nt: TGTGCCAGCAGCCCCATTCCGGGACAGGGGGCGGCGGAGCAGTTCTTC
j_gene: TRBJ1-2; d_gene: TRBD1; v_gene: TRBV27; abundance: .; CDR3aa: CASSPERGPDYGYTF; CDR3nt: TGTGCCAGCAGTCCCGAGAGGGGGCCGGACTATGGCTACACCTTC
j_gene: TRBJ2-7; d_gene: .; v_gene: TRBV27; abundance: .; CDR3aa: CASIGGTSYEQYF; CDR3nt: TGTGCCAGCATTGGGGGCACCTCCTACGAGCAGTACTTC
j_gene: TRBJ1-1; d_gene: .; v_gene: TRBV6-5; abundance: .; CDR3aa: CASNPSLRSEAFF; CDR3nt: TGTGCCAGCAATCCCTCTCTGAGGTCTGAAGCTTTCTTT
j_gene: TRBJ2-7; d_gene: .; v_gene: TRBV30; abundance: once; CDR3aa: CAWGLGNSYEQYF; CDR3nt: TGTGCCTGGGGTCTTGGCAATTCCTACGAGCAGTACTTC
j_gene: TRBJ1-2; d_gene: .; v_gene: TRBV28; abundance: .; CDR3aa: CASSTTTLLRQHIVYGYTF; CDR3nt: TGTGCCAGCAGTACAACCACCCTTCTTCGGCAGCACATCGTCTATGGCTACACCTTC
j_gene: TRBJ2-6; d_gene: .; v_gene: TRBV5-6; abundance: many; CDR3aa: CASSQNWVGANVLTF; CDR3nt: TGTGCCAGCAGCCAAAACTGGGTAGGGGCCAACGTCCTGACTTTC
j_gene: TRBJ2-7; d_gene: .; v_gene: TRBV27; abundance: few; CDR3aa: CASSSPLGTSTYEQYF; CDR3nt: TGTGCCAGCAGTTCCCCCCTCGGGACAAGTACCTACGAGCAGTACTTC
j_gene: TRBJ1-4; d_gene: TRBD1; v_gene: TRBV5-1; abundance: .; CDR3aa: CASSLRPGTAHNEKLFF; CDR3nt: TGCGCCAGCAGCTTGCGACCCGGGACAGCCCATAATGAAAAACTGTTTTTT
j_gene: TRBJ1-2; d_gene: TRBD1; v_gene: TRBV5-4; abundance: .; CDR3aa: CASSLFGTGANYGYTF; CDR3nt: TGTGCCAGCAGCTTGTTTGGGACAGGGGCGAACTATGGCTACACCTTC
j_gene: TRBJ2-7; d_gene: .; v_gene: TRBV6-1; abundance: .; CDR3aa: CASSEAQGTESYEQYF; CDR3nt: TGTGCCAGCAGTGAAGCGCAGGGAACAGAATCCTACGAGCAGTACTTC
j_gene: TRBJ2-1; d_gene: TRBD2; v_gene: TRBV11-2; abundance: once; CDR3aa: CASSLGLAGSYNEQFF; CDR3nt: TGTGCCAGCAGCTTAGGACTAGCGGGGTCCTACAATGAGCAGTTCTTC
j_gene: TRBJ2-2; d_gene: .; v_gene: TRBV7-8; abundance: .; CDR3aa: CASSLPPESGELFF; CDR3nt: TGTGCCAGCAGCTTACCCCCGGAGTCCGGGGAGCTGTTTTTT
j_gene: TRBJ2-1; d_gene: TRBD2; v_gene: TRBV27; abundance: .; CDR3aa: CASSPGLAGGYEQFF; CDR3nt: TGTGCCAGCAGTCCGGGACTAGCGGGAGGGTATGAGCAGTTCTTC
j_gene: TRBJ2-7; d_gene: .; v_gene: TRBV4-1; abundance: once; CDR3aa: CASSPFVGAAYEQYF; CDR3nt: TGCGCCAGCAGCCCGTTTGTGGGGGCAGCCTACGAGCAGTACTTC
j_gene: TRBJ1-1; d_gene: .; v_gene: TRBV28; abundance: .; CDR3aa: CASRESGDTEAFF; CDR3nt: TGTGCCAGCAGGGAGTCGGGGGACACTGAAGCTTTCTTT
j_gene: TRBJ1-2; d_gene: .; v_gene: TRBV28; abundance: .; CDR3aa: CASSFRPGPIYGYTF; CDR3nt: TGTGCCAGCAGTTTCCGCCCGGGACCCATCTATGGCTACACCTTC
j_gene: TRBJ1-1; d_gene: .; v_gene: TRBV27; abundance: many; CDR3aa: CASAYGWRYTEAFF; CDR3nt: TGTGCCAGCGCCTACGGTTGGCGGTACACTGAAGCTTTCTTT
j_gene: TRBJ2-7; d_gene: .; v_gene: TRBV7-8; abundance: .; CDR3aa: CASSPRDRGSYEQYF; CDR3nt: TGTGCCAGCAGCCCAAGGGATCGGGGGTCCTACGAGCAGTACTTC
j_gene: TRBJ2-2; d_gene: TRBD2; v_gene: TRBV9; abundance: .; CDR3aa: CASSPGGGTGELFF; CDR3nt: TGTGCCAGCAGCCCCGGGGGGGGTACCGGGGAGCTGTTTTTT
j_gene: TRBJ2-7; d_gene: .; v_gene: TRBV6-5; abundance: .; CDR3aa: CASSYSTGEVPYEQYF; CDR3nt: TGTGCCAGCAGTTACTCAACGGGGGAGGTCCCCTACGAGCAGTACTTC
j_gene: TRBJ2-1; d_gene: .; v_gene: TRBV11-2; abundance: .; CDR3aa: CASSLEAGPTREQFF; CDR3nt: TGTGCCAGCAGCTTAGAGGCGGGCCCCACGAGAGAGCAGTTCTTC
j_gene: TRBJ2-3; d_gene: .; v_gene: TRBV6-5; abundance: .; CDR3aa: CASRGMASTDTQYF; CDR3nt: TGTGCCAGCAGGGGCATGGCGTCCACAGATACGCAGTATTTT
j_gene: TRBJ2-7; d_gene: .; v_gene: TRBV9; abundance: .; CDR3aa: CASSVGVSYEQYF; CDR3nt: TGTGCCAGCAGCGTAGGCGTCTCCTACGAGCAGTACTTC
j_gene: TRBJ2-3; d_gene: .; v_gene: TRBV4-3; abundance: .; CDR3aa: CASSQEVRDRRKAGALTDTQYF; CDR3nt: TGCGCCAGCAGCCAAGAAGTAAGGGACAGGCGAAAAGCGGGAGCTCTCACAGATACGCAGTATTTT
j_gene: TRBJ1-2; d_gene: .; v_gene: TRBV28; abundance: .; CDR3aa: CASSNWEGYTF; CDR3nt: TGTGCCAGCAGTAACTGGGAGGGCTACACCTTC
j_gene: TRBJ2-7; d_gene: TRBD2; v_gene: TRBV27; abundance: .; CDR3aa: CASSYVAGAIYEQYF; CDR3nt: TGTGCCAGCAGTTATGTAGCGGGAGCTATCTACGAGCAGTACTTC
j_gene: TRBJ2-1; d_gene: .; v_gene: TRBV9; abundance: .; CDR3aa: CASSVVGRLSNEQFF; CDR3nt: TGTGCCAGCAGCGTAGTCGGGAGACTGAGTAATGAGCAGTTCTTC
j_gene: TRBJ2-7; d_gene: .; v_gene: TRBV2; abundance: .; CDR3aa: CASSEITSEQYF; CDR3nt: TGTGCCAGCAGTGAAATAACATCCGAGCAGTACTTC